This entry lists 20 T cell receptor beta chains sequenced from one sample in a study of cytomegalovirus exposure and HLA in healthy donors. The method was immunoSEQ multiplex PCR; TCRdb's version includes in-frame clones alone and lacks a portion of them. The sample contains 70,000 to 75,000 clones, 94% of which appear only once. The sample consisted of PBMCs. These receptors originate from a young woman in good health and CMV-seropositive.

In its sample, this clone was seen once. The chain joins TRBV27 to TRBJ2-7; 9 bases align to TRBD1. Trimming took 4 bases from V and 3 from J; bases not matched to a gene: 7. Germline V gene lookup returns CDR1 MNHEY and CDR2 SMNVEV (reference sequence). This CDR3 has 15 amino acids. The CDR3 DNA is TGTGCCAGCAGTTGGGCCGGGACAGGGAGCTACGAGCAGTACTTC. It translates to CASSWAGTGSYEQYF.

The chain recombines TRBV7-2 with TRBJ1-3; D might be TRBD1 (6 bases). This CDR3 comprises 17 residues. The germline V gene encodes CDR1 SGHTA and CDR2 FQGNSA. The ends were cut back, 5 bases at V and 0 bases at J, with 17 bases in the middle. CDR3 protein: CASSISRTAVSGNTIYF. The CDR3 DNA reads TGTGCCAGCAGCATTAGTCGGACAGCGGTCTCTGGAAACACCATATATTTT.

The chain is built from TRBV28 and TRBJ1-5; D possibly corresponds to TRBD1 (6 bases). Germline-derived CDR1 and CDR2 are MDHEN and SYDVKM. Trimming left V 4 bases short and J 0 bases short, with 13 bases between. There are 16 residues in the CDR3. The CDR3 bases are TGTGCCAGCAGTTCCACGACAGGATATAGCAATCAGCCCCAGCATTTT. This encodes CASSSTTGYSNQPQHF.

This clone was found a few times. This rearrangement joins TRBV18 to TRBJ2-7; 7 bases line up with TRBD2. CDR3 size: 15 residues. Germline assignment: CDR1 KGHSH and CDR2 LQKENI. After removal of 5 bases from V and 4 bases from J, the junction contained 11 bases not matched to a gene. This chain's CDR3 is CASSTSGTTQYEQYF. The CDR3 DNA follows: TGTGCCAGCTCAACCTCCGGGACTACCCAATACGAGCAGTACTTC.

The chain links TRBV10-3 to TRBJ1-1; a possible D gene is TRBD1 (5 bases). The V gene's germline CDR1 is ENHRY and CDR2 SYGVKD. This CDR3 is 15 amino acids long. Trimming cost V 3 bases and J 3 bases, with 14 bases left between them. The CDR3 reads CAISDSGLGYTEAFF. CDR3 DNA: TGTGCCATCAGTGATTCAGGGCTGGGATACACTGAAGCTTTCTTT.

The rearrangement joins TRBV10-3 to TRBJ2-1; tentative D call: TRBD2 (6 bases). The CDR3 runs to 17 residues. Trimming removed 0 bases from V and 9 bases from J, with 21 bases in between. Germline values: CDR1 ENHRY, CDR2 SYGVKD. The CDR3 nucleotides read TGTGCCATCAGTGAGTCCAACCTTCGCGGGACCAGCGGTGAGCAGTTCTTC. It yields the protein CAISESNLRGTSGEQFF.

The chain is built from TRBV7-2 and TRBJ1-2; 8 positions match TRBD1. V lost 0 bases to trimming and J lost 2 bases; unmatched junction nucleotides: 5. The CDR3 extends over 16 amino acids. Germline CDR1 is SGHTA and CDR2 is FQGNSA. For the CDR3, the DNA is TGTGCCAGCAGCTTAGCGACCGGACAGGGCAACTATGGCTACACCTTC. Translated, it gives CASSLATGQGNYGYTF.

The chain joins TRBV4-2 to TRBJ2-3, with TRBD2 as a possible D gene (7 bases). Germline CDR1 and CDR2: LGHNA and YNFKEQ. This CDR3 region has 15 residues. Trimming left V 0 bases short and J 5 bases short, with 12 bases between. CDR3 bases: TGTGCCAGCAGCCAAGATCCGGGGGGCCTAGATACGCAGTATTTT. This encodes CASSQDPGGLDTQYF.

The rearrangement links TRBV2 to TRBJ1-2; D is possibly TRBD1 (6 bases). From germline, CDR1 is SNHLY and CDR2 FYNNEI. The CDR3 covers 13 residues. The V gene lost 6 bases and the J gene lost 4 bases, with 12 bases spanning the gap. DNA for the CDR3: TGTGCCAGCAGACAGGGCGCAGCCTATGGCTACACCTTC. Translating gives CASRQGAAYGYTF.

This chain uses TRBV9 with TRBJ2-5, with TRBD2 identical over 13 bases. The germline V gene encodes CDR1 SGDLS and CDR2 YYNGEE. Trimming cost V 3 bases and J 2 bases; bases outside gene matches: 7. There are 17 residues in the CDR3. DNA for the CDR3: TGTGCCAGCAGCGCGGGATTACTAGCGGGGGGGCAAGAGACCCAGTACTTC. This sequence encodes CASSAGLLAGGQETQYF. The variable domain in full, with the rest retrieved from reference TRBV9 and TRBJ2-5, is DSGVTQTPKHLITATGQRVTLRCSPRSGDLSVYWYQQSLDQGLQFLIQYYNGEERAKGNILERFSAQQFPDLHSELNLSSLELGDSALYFCASSAGLLAGGQETQYFGPGTRLLVL.

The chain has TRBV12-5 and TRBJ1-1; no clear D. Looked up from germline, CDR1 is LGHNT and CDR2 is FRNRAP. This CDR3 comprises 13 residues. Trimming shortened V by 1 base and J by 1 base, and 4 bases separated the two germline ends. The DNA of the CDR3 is TGTGCTAGTGGTTTGGATAGGAACACTGAAGCTTTCTTT. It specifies CASGLDRNTEAFF.

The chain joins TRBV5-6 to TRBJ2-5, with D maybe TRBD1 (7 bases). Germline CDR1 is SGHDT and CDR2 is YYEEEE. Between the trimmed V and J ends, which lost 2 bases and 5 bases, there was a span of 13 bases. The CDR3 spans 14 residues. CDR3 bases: TGTGCCAGCAGCTTCTCCAGGGGGGCCGAGACCCAGTACTTC. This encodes CASSFSRGAETQYF.

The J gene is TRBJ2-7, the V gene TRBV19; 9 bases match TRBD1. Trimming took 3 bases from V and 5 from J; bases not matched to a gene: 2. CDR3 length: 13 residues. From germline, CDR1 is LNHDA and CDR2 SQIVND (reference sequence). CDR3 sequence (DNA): TGTGCCAGTAGTATTCGGACAGGGGACGAGCAGTACTTC. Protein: CASSIRTGDEQYF.

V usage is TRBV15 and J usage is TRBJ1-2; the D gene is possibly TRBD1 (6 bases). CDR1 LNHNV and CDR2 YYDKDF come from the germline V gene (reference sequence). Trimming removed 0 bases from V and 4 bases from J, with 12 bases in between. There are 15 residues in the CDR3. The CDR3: CATSRDGGSGYGYTF. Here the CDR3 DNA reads TGTGCCACCAGCAGAGATGGGGGCTCTGGCTATGGCTACACCTTC.

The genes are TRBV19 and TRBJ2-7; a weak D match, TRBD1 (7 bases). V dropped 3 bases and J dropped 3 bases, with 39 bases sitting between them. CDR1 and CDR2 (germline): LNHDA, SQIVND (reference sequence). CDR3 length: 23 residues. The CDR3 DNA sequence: TGTGCCAGTAGTATTCCCCGCTCAGGGCTGGCGGGACAGATGAGACTACTGGGCTACGAGCAGTACTTC. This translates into CASSIPRSGLAGQMRLLGYEQYF.

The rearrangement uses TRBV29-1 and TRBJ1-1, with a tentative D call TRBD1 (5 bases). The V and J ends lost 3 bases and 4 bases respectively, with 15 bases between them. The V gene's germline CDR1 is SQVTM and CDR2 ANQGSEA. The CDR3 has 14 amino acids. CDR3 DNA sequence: TGCAGCGTTGATCTGGGGCGGCCGGGCACTGAAGCTTTCTTT. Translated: CSVDLGRPGTEAFF.

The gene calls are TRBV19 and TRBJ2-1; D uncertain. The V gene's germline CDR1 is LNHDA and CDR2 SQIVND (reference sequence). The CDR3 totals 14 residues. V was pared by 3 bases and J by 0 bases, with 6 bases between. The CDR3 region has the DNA TGTGCCAGTAGTATGAGCAACTCCTACAATGAGCAGTTCTTC. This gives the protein CASSMSNSYNEQFF.

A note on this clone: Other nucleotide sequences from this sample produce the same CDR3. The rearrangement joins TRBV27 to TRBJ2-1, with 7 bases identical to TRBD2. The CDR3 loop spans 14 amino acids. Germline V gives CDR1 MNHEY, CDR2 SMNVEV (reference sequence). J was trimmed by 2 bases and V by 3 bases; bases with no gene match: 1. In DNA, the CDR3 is TGTGCCAGCAGTTTTGGACTAGCCTACAATGAGCAGTTCTTC. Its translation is CASSFGLAYNEQFF.

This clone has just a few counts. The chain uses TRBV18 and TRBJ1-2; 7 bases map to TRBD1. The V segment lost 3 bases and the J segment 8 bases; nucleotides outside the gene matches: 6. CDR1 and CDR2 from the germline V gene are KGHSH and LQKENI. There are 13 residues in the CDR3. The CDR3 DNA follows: TGTGCCAGCTCACCCGACAGGGTTCAGGGCTACACCTTC. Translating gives CASSPDRVQGYTF.

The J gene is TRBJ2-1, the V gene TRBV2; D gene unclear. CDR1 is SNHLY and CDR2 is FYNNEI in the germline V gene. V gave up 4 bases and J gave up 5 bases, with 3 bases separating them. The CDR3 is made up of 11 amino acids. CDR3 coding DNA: TGTGCCAGCAGTGTAAACAATGAGCAGTTCTTC. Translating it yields CASSVNNEQFF.